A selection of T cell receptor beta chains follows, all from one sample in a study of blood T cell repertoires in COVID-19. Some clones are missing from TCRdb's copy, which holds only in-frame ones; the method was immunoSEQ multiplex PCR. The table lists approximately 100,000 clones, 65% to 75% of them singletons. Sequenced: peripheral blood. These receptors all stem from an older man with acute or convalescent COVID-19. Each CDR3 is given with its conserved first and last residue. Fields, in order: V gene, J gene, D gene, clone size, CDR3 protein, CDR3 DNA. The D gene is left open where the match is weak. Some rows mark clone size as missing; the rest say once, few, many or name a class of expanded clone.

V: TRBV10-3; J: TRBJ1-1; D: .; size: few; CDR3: CAISGQGYTEAFF; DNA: TGTGCCATCAGTGGGCAGGGATACACTGAAGCTTTCTTT
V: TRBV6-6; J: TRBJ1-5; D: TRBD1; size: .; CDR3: CASSPDRARSGNQPQHF; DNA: TGTGCCAGCAGTCCCGACAGGGCTCGGTCGGGCAATCAGCCCCAGCATTTT
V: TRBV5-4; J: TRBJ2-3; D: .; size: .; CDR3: CASSSLADFTDTQYF; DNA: TGTGCCAGCAGCTCTTTAGCGGATTTCACAGATACGCAGTATTTT
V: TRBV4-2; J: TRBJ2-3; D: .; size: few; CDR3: CASSQGLGREDTQYF; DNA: TGTGCCAGCAGCCAAGGACTGGGGCGGGAAGATACGCAGTATTTT
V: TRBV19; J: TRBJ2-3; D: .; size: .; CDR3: CASSDRGLFGLSTDTQYF; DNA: TGTGCCAGTAGTGACCGCGGACTATTCGGCTTAAGCACAGATACGCAGTATTTT
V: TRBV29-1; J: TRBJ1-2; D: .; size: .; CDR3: CSVEEDGSYGYTF; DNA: TGCAGCGTTGAAGAAGACGGGAGCTATGGCTACACCTTC
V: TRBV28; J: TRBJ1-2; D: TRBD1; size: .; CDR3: CASTPRQGWDGYTF; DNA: TGTGCCAGCACCCCTCGACAGGGGTGGGATGGCTACACCTTC
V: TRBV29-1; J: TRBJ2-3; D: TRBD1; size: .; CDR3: CSVEPGRTGQLTDTQYF; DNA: TGCAGCGTTGAACCCGGCCGGACAGGCCAGCTCACAGATACGCAGTATTTT
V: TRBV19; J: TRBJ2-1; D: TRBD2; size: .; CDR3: CASSIVLAGPNEQFF; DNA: TGTGCCAGTAGTATAGTCCTAGCGGGACCTAATGAGCAGTTCTTC
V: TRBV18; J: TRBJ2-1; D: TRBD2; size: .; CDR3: CASSTDPLAGYNEQFF; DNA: TGTGCCAGCTCAACTGACCCACTAGCGGGATACAATGAGCAGTTCTTC
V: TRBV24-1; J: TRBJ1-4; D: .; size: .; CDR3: CATSDEGFRLFF; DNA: TGTGCCACCAGTGACGAGGGTTTCAGACTGTTTTTT
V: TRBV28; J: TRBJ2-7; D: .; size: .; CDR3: CASSLTGFEQYF; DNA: TGTGCCAGCAGCCTCACAGGGTTCGAGCAGTACTTC
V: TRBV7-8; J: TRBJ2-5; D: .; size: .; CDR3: CASSLAPTGEYQETQYF; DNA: TGTGCCAGCAGCTTAGCGCCGACAGGAGAGTACCAAGAGACCCAGTACTTC
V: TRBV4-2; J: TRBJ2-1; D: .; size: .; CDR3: CASSQVGDEQFF; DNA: TGTGCCAGCAGCCAAGTGGGCGATGAGCAGTTCTTC
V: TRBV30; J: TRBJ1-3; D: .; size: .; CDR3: CAWSVPGGNTIYF; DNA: TGTGCCTGGAGTGTTCCGGGGGGAAACACCATATATTTT
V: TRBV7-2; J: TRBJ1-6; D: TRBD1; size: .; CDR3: CASSPPGDRANSPLHF; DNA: TGTGCCAGCAGCCCTCCCGGGGACAGGGCGAATTCACCCCTCCACTTT
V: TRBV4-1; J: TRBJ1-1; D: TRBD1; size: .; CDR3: CASSPTRGRTEAFF; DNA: TGCGCCAGCAGCCCTACTAGGGGGCGCACTGAAGCTTTCTTT
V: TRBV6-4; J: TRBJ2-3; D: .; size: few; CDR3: CASRLEVGTDTQYF; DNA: TGTGCCAGTAGACTAGAGGTGGGCACAGATACGCAGTATTTT
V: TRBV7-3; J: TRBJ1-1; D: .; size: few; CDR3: CASSAQGNTEAFF; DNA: TGTGCCAGCAGCGCACAGGGGAACACTGAAGCTTTCTTT
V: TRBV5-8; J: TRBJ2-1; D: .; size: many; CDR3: CASSLVEEQFF; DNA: TGTGCCAGCAGCTTGGTAGAGGAGCAGTTCTTC
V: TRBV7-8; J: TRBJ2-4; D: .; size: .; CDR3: CASSFEGKNIQYF; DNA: TGTGCCAGCAGCTTCGAGGGCAAAAACATTCAGTACTTC